Each of the 31 T cell receptor beta chains below was sequenced from the same sample in a study of T cells of healthy individuals. MiXCR, run by TCRdb on the 5' RACE reads, gives a single entry per CDR3 protein. The table lists some 100,000 distinct CDR3 sequences, approximately 15% of them singletons. These receptors originate from a human donor in good health.

This clonotype was observed once. This chain connects TRBV10-3 to TRBJ1-5; D is unclear. The CDR3 consists of 12 residues. V dropped 0 bases and J dropped 5 bases, with 2 bases sitting between them. CDR1 and CDR2 (germline): ENHRY, SYGVKD. In DNA, the CDR3 is TGTGCCATCAGTGAGTCTGATCAGCCCCAGCATTTT. Protein sequence: CAISESDQPQHF.

This clonotype appeared many times. V is TRBV13 and J is TRBJ1-1; D is undetermined. This CDR3 region has 15 residues. From germline, CDR1 is PRHDT and CDR2 FYEKMQ (reference sequence). Trimming left V 0 bases short and J 1 base short, with 9 bases between. The CDR3 DNA sequence: TGTGCCAGCAGCTTAGGCCGTGGAAGGAACACTGAAGCTTTCTTT. Translation gives CASSLGRGRNTEAFF.

This clonotype has only a few counts. The V call is TRBV24-1, the J call TRBJ2-3; tentative D call: TRBD2 (6 bases). The CDR3 has 20 residues. V dropped 3 bases and J dropped 3 bases, with 27 bases sitting between them. CDR1 is KGHDR and CDR2 is SFDVKD in the germline V gene. CDR3 sequence: CATSDPRAESPSVGTDTQYF. The CDR3 DNA is TGTGCCACCAGTGATCCCAGGGCAGAATCCCCTAGCGTAGGAACAGATACGCAGTATTTT.

This clonotype was seen more than once but under ten times. The chain is built from TRBV29-1 and TRBJ2-5, with no clear D. The CDR3 runs to 10 residues. Looked up from germline, CDR1 is SQVTM and CDR2 is ANQGSEA. The CDR3 is CSVTQETQYF. The CDR3 nucleotides are TGCAGTGTTACCCAAGAGACCCAGTACTTC.

This clonotype showed up many times. The chain is built from TRBV6-5 and TRBJ1-6; D perhaps matches TRBD1 (5 bases). CDR3 length: 14 residues. V lost 3 bases, J lost 8 bases, and 11 bases lay in between. Germline loops: CDR1 MNHEY, CDR2 SVGAGI. In DNA, the CDR3 is TGTGCCAGCAGTTATGGACATCGGGATTCACCCCTCCACTTT. This translates into CASSYGHRDSPLHF.

V gene TRBV7-9 combines with J gene TRBJ2-1; a weak D match, TRBD2 (7 bases). Trimming took off 5 bases at V and 10 bases at J, with 15 bases between the two ends. The CDR3 loop spans 13 amino acids. Germline loops: CDR1 SEHNR, CDR2 FQNEAQ (reference sequence). CDR3 coding DNA: TGTGCCAGCAGCCGAGGGGGGGCTAAGGAGCAGTTCTTC. Translated: CASSRGGAKEQFF.

This clonotype was found a few times. The genes are TRBV9 and TRBJ2-7, with D perhaps matching TRBD2 (5 bases). Trimming shortened V by 2 bases and J by 2 bases, and 14 bases separated the two germline ends. Germline V gene data show CDR1 as SGDLS and CDR2 as YYNGEE. The CDR3 consists of 15 residues. The DNA of the CDR3 is TGTGCCAGCAGCGTTGGAATGGACGGGACCTACGAGCAGTACTTC. It is translated as CASSVGMDGTYEQYF.

This chain connects TRBV5-1 to TRBJ2-5; 7 bases match TRBD1. The CDR3 contains 14 residues. Trimming cost V 3 bases and J 5 bases; bases outside gene matches: 7. Germline CDR1 reads SGHRS; CDR2 reads YFSETQ. In DNA, the CDR3 is TGCGCCAGCAGCTCCGGGACAGCCAGCGAGACCCAGTACTTC. This encodes CASSSGTASETQYF.

This clonotype was seen only once. V gene TRBV6-2 or TRBV6-3 combines with J gene TRBJ2-1; TRBD1 agrees at 8 bases. Germline lookup yields CDR1 MNHEY and CDR2 SVGEGT. The CDR3 covers 17 residues. J lost 0 bases, V lost 2 bases, and 6 bases had no gene match. As DNA, the CDR3 is TGTGCCAGCAGTTACCGCGCAGGGGGCGCCTCCTACAATGAGCAGTTCTTC. It encodes CASSYRAGGASYNEQFF.

This clonotype was observed many times. The genes are TRBV3-1 and TRBJ2-1; D is ambiguous. The CDR3 spans 15 residues. Germline V gives CDR1 LGHDT, CDR2 YNNKEL (reference sequence). V lost 5 bases and J lost 0, with 11 bases in between. The CDR3: CASSTRRSSYNEQFF. CDR3 DNA: TGTGCCAGCAGCACACGGCGGAGCTCCTACAATGAGCAGTTCTTC.

This clonotype was seen repeatedly, ten times or more. The chain links TRBV28 to TRBJ2-7, with a possible D match to TRBD1 (6 bases). The CDR3 consists of 14 residues. Trimming took 5 bases from V and 3 from J, leaving 14 bases between them. Germline V lookup: CDR1 MDHEN, CDR2 SYDVKM. CDR3 DNA sequence: TGTGCCAGCAGTGAAAAGACAGGAGGCTACGAGCAGTACTTC. As protein: CASSEKTGGYEQYF.

This clonotype was observed many times. The chain recombines TRBV20-1 with TRBJ2-5, with D possibly being TRBD1 or TRBD2 (6 bases each). V was cut by 2 bases and J by 5 bases, with 12 bases left in between. This CDR3 is built from 13 residues. Germline V lookup: CDR1 DFQATT, CDR2 SNEGSKA (reference sequence). The CDR3 loop reads CSARSTGRETQYF. In nucleotides, the CDR3 is TGCAGTGCTAGAAGCACAGGGAGGGAGACCCAGTACTTC.

This chain joins TRBV4-2 and TRBJ2-7; 8 positions match TRBD1. Germline-derived CDR1 and CDR2 are LGHNA and YNFKEQ. J was trimmed by 7 bases and V by 4 bases; bases with no gene match: 12. The CDR3 runs 15 residues. CDR3: CASSRVGQGAKEQYF. DNA of the CDR3: TGTGCCAGCAGCCGCGTTGGGCAGGGGGCGAAGGAGCAGTACTTC.

The CDR3 DNA sequence: TGTGCCAGCAGCCTGGACAGGCTTAGCAATCAGCCCCAGCATTTT. Translated: CASSLDRLSNQPQHF. The rearrangement joins TRBV11-2 to TRBJ1-5; TRBD1 matches 7 bases. The CDR3 is made up of 15 amino acids. The germline V gene encodes CDR1 SGHAT and CDR2 FQNNGV. J was trimmed by 0 bases and V by 5 bases; bases with no gene match: 4.

This clonotype was detected a few times. The chain employs TRBV28 and TRBJ1-5; D remains unclear. The CDR3 contains 15 residues. The V end lost 2 bases, the J end lost 3 bases, and 11 bases lay between the germline ends. Germline CDR1 MDHEN, CDR2 SYDVKM. CDR3 protein: CASSLAAGYNQPQHF. The CDR3 DNA sequence: TGTGCCAGCAGTTTAGCGGCAGGTTACAATCAGCCCCAGCATTTT. The variable domain in full, completed from reference TRBV28 and TRBJ1-5, reads DVKVTQSSRYLVKRTGEKVFLECVQDMDHENMFWYRQDPGLGLRLIYFSYDVKMKEKGDIPEGYSVSREKKERFSLILESASTNQTSMYLCASSLAAGYNQPQHFGDGTRLSIL.

This clonotype was observed a few times. V usage is TRBV28 and J usage is TRBJ2-5; D is unresolved. Trimming stripped 7 bases from V and 3 bases from J, with 9 bases between. CDR1 is MDHEN and CDR2 is SYDVKM in the germline V gene. CDR3 length: 12 amino acids. CDR3: CASTSNEETQYF. The CDR3 DNA sequence: TGTGCCAGCACCTCGAATGAAGAGACCCAGTACTTC.

This clonotype was seen a few times. The V and J genes are TRBV9 and TRBJ1-1; unclear D gene. CDR1 is SGDLS, CDR2 YYNGEE, per germline. The CDR3 length is 14 residues. Trimming pared 0 bases from V and 5 bases from J, leaving 11 bases between. The CDR3, as DNA: TGTGCCAGCAGCGTAGAGGTTTCTTGGACTGAAGCTTTCTTT. Translating it yields CASSVEVSWTEAFF.

This clonotype was detected only a few times. The CDR3 loop reads CASSKDRGQYGYTF. The CDR3 DNA sequence: TGTGCCAGCAGCAAAGACAGGGGGCAGTATGGCTACACCTTC. The chain couples TRBV7-9 to TRBJ1-2; TRBD1 matches 10 bases. The CDR3 consists of 14 residues. Looked up from germline, CDR1 is SEHNR and CDR2 is FQNEAQ (reference sequence). The J segment lost 5 bases and the V segment lost 5 bases, leaving 5 bases of the junction unmatched.

This clonotype was detected a few times. The chain carries TRBV7-6 and TRBJ2-5, with 7 bases matching TRBD1. Per germline, CDR1 SGHVS and CDR2 FNYEAQ. The CDR3 length is 17 residues. The V segment lost 4 bases and the J segment 1 base; nucleotides outside the gene matches: 12. CDR3 in amino acids: CASSSHDGNRGQETQYF. The CDR3 DNA reads as TGTGCCAGCAGCTCCCACGATGGGAACAGGGGCCAAGAGACCCAGTACTTC.

This clonotype was seen only a few times. CDR3 coding DNA: TGCAGTGCTAGGTTTGGGTCGGATTCACCCCTCCACTTT. Amino acid sequence: CSARFGSDSPLHF. The chain has TRBV20-1 and TRBJ1-6; D is uncertain. The CDR3 runs 13 residues. The germline V gene encodes CDR1 DFQATT and CDR2 SNEGSKA (reference sequence). Trimming stripped 3 bases from V and 8 bases from J, with 11 bases between.

V is TRBV7-2 and J is TRBJ2-7; possible D gene TRBD2, 6 bases. Looked up from germline, CDR1 is SGHTA and CDR2 is FQGNSA. Trimming shortened V by 10 bases and J by 1 base, and 11 bases separated the two germline ends. The CDR3 has 12 residues. The CDR3 protein is CATRGASYEQYF. The CDR3 coding sequence is TGTGCCACGCGCGGGGCTTCCTACGAGCAGTACTTC.

This clonotype was seen a handful of times. The chain joins TRBV11-2 to TRBJ2-7; TRBD2 aligns across 7 bases. J lost 4 bases, V lost 4 bases, and 16 bases had no gene match. Germline loops: CDR1 SGHAT, CDR2 FQNNGV. The CDR3 covers 17 residues. As DNA, the CDR3 is TGTGCCAGCAGCTCCTGGCGGGTGACTAGCCCAGGGTACGAGCAGTACTTC. Its protein product is CASSSWRVTSPGYEQYF.

This clonotype has at least ten counts. The CDR3: CSVEDPWRSTDTQYF. In DNA, the CDR3 is TGCAGCGTTGAAGATCCCTGGCGGAGCACAGATACGCAGTATTTT. The chain carries TRBV29-1 and TRBJ2-3; D is unclear. The CDR3 runs to 15 residues. Trimming removed 0 bases at V and 0 bases at J, with 10 bases between. The V gene's germline CDR1 is SQVTM and CDR2 ANQGSEA.

The J gene is TRBJ2-2, the V gene TRBV6-2 or TRBV6-3, with D unresolved. Germline-derived CDR1 and CDR2 are MNHEY and SVGEGT. The CDR3 extends over 12 amino acids. The V end was cut by 6 bases, the J end by 6 bases, with 8 bases between. This chain's CDR3 is CASRTLSGELFF. Here the CDR3 DNA reads TGTGCCAGCAGAACCCTCTCCGGGGAGCTGTTTTTT.

This clonotype has just a few counts. The chain has TRBV20-1 and TRBJ2-2; TRBD2 might be the D (5 bases). Germline V CDR1 and CDR2: DFQATT, SNEGSKA (reference sequence). Trimming took off 2 bases at V and 5 bases at J, with 12 bases between the two ends. This CDR3 is built from 14 residues. DNA for the CDR3: TGCAGTGCTAGACTCCCGGGGATTACCGGGGAGCTGTTTTTT. This encodes CSARLPGITGELFF.

The chain couples TRBV5-1 to TRBJ2-7; possible D gene TRBD2, 5 bases. Germline V gene data show CDR1 as SGHRS and CDR2 as YFSETQ. This CDR3 has 14 residues. Trimming pared 1 base from V and 3 bases from J, leaving 11 bases between. CDR3 in amino acids: CASSLRYGDYEQYF. Here the CDR3 DNA reads TGCGCCAGCAGCTTGAGGTACGGGGACTACGAGCAGTACTTC.

The J gene is TRBJ1-5, the V gene TRBV7-9; no clear D. V shed 5 bases and J shed 0 bases, with 11 bases lying between them. There are 15 residues in the CDR3. Germline V CDR1 and CDR2: SEHNR, FQNEAQ (reference sequence). CDR3 nucleotides: TGTGCCAGCAGCCTAGACTTGAATAGCAATCAGCCCCAGCATTTT. The encoded protein is CASSLDLNSNQPQHF.

The rearrangement links TRBV6-2 or TRBV6-3 to TRBJ2-2; TRBD2 matches 14 bases. This CDR3 has 20 amino acids. Losses at the gene ends were 2 bases for V and 6 bases for J; bases not matched to a gene: 14. Germline CDR1 reads MNHEY; CDR2 reads SVGEGT. The DNA for the CDR3 is TGTGCCAGCAGTTACAAAGGGACTAGCGGGAGTAGATTCGATGCCGGGGAGCTGTTTTTT. Amino acid sequence: CASSYKGTSGSRFDAGELFF.

In this sample, this clonotype turned up a few times. The chain is built from TRBV7-6 and TRBJ2-1, with TRBD2 identical over 7 bases. After removal of 7 bases from V and 7 bases from J, the junction contained 10 bases not matched to a gene. Germline lookup yields CDR1 SGHVS and CDR2 FNYEAQ. This CDR3 has 14 amino acids. This CDR3 is CASIASGNSNEQFF. CDR3 DNA: TGTGCCAGCATCGCCAGCGGGAACTCTAATGAGCAGTTCTTC.

Many counts were recorded for this clonotype. The chain has TRBV7-2 and TRBJ2-5; the D is unclear. This CDR3 has 13 amino acids. The V end was cut by 3 bases, the J end by 1 base, with 6 bases between. Germline V gives CDR1 SGHTA, CDR2 FQGNSA. The CDR3 sequence: CASSFGSQETQYF. The CDR3 nucleotides read TGTGCCAGCAGCTTCGGTAGCCAAGAGACCCAGTACTTC. The whole variable domain, filled in from reference TRBV7-2 and TRBJ2-5, reads GAGVSQSPSNKVTEKGKDVELRCDPISGHTALYWYRQSLGQGLEFLIYFQGNSAPDKSGLPSDRFSAERTGGSVSTLTIQRTQQEDSAVYLCASSFGSQETQYFGPGTRLLVL.

Only a few counts were recorded for this clonotype. The genes are TRBV4-1 and TRBJ1-1, with 7 bases lining up with TRBD1. CDR1 is MGHRA and CDR2 is YSYEKL in the germline V gene. This CDR3 comprises 16 residues. V was clipped by 8 bases and J by 2 bases; unmatched bases: 14. CDR3 DNA sequence: TGCGCCAGCTCAACCATTGCAGGGGGACGTAACACTGAAGCTTTCTTT. It specifies CASSTIAGGRNTEAFF.